The 21 T cell receptor beta chains given below trace back to one sample, sequenced in a study of early T cells in non-severe SARS-CoV-2 infection. TCRdb recomputed calls from the 5' RACE reads with MiXCR, one row per CDR3 protein. The top ten hold approximately 4.8% of the sample, which has 37,000 or so distinct CDR3 sequences, over 4% seen once. Sequencing was carried out using whole blood. The receptors stem from an adult who was a healthcare worker with PCR-confirmed SARS-CoV-2 infection or an uninfected control (not recorded which).

This clonotype was seen many times. The chain uses TRBV20-1 and TRBJ1-2; 8 bases align to TRBD1. There are 16 residues in the CDR3. V shed 3 bases and J 0 bases; nucleotides not matched to a gene: 9. Per germline, CDR1 DFQATT and CDR2 SNEGSKA (reference sequence). CDR3 protein: CSASGTGTGANYGYTF. For the CDR3, the DNA is TGCAGTGCTAGTGGGACCGGGACAGGAGCTAACTATGGCTACACCTTC.

This clonotype was seen a handful of times. The chain has TRBV20-1 and TRBJ2-2; the match to TRBD1 covers 10 bases. J lost 1 base, V lost 6 bases, and 2 bases had no gene match. Per the germline V gene, CDR1 is DFQATT and CDR2 is SNEGSKA (reference sequence). This CDR3 region has 14 residues. In DNA form, the CDR3 reads TGCAGTGCCAGGACAGGGGGGAACACCGGGGAGCTGTTTTTT. As protein: CSARTGGNTGELFF.

This clonotype showed up just a few times. V gene TRBV11-2 combines with J gene TRBJ2-7, with 7 nucleotides matching TRBD1. The V gene's germline CDR1 is SGHAT and CDR2 FQNNGV. The CDR3 covers 15 residues. The ends lost 4 bases at V and 6 bases at J; junction bases unmatched: 12. The CDR3 DNA sequence: TGTGCCAGCAGCTCTTACAGGGGACCTTTGACCGAGCAGTACTTC. This translates into CASSSYRGPLTEQYF.

This clonotype was found many times. The chain links TRBV7-9 to TRBJ2-4; D possibly corresponds to TRBD2 (5 bases). The V end was cut by 1 base, the J end by 1 base, with 8 bases between. This CDR3 has 15 amino acids. The germline CDR1 and CDR2 sequences are SEHNR and FQNEAQ (reference sequence). The CDR3 here is CASSLEVAAKNIQYF. In DNA form, the CDR3 reads TGTGCCAGCAGCTTAGAGGTAGCGGCCAAAAACATTCAGTACTTC.

This chain links TRBV6-2 or TRBV6-3 with TRBJ2-1, with 8 bases aligning to TRBD2. Germline CDR1 MNHEY, CDR2 SVGEGT. This CDR3 region has 16 residues. V gave up 6 bases and J gave up 10 bases; unmatched junction bases: 17. The CDR3 sequence is CASRPYGGGFFNEQFF. Here the CDR3 DNA reads TGTGCCAGCAGGCCGTATGGCGGGGGGTTCTTTAACGAGCAGTTCTTC.

The sample holds many counts of this clonotype. The genes are TRBV29-1 and TRBJ1-5; tentative D call: TRBD1 (5 bases). Trimming cost V 5 bases and J 5 bases, with 13 bases left between them. CDR1 SQVTM and CDR2 ANQGSEA come from the germline V gene. This CDR3 comprises 13 residues. The CDR3 sequence: CSVSVTVDQPQHF. The CDR3 coding sequence is TGCAGCGTTAGCGTGACAGTCGATCAGCCCCAGCATTTT. Based on the CDR3 plus reference TRBV29-1 and TRBJ1-5, the full variable domain is SAVISQKPSRDICQRGTSLTIQCQVDSQVTMMFWYRQQPGQSLTLIATANQGSEATYESGFVIDKFPISRPNLTFSTLTVSNMSPEDSSIYLCSVSVTVDQPQHFGDGTRLSIL.

This clonotype turned up a few times. The chain joins TRBV28 to TRBJ2-7; D might be TRBD2 (5 bases). The V end was cut by 5 bases, the J end by 5 bases, with 13 bases between. The CDR3 is 13 amino acids. The germline gives CDR1 MDHEN, CDR2 SYDVKM. In nucleotides, the CDR3 is TGTGCCAGCAGTGCCACTAGTGGCCACGAGCAGTACTTC. This gives the protein CASSATSGHEQYF.

This clonotype is labeled medium-sized (0.01 to 0.1%). The chain joins TRBV5-6 to TRBJ1-2; D call uncertain. CDR3 size: 13 residues. Germline V lookup: CDR1 SGHDT, CDR2 YYEEEE. Between the trimmed V and J ends, which lost 5 bases and 2 bases, there was a span of 10 bases. CDR3 bases: TGTGCCAGCAGTCTAGGACGGAACTATGGCTACACCTTC. It encodes CASSLGRNYGYTF. The whole variable domain, filled in from reference TRBV5-6 and TRBJ1-2, reads DAGVTQSPTHLIKTRGQQVTLRCSPKSGHDTVSWYQQALGQGPQFIFQYYEEEERQRGNFPDRFSGHQFPNYSSELNVNALLLGDSALYLCASSLGRNYGYTFGSGTRLTVV.

This clonotype was counted at least ten times. The V gene is TRBV6-2 or TRBV6-3, the J gene TRBJ1-5; D is undetermined. V dropped 4 bases and J dropped 7 bases, with 11 bases sitting between them. This CDR3 has 13 residues. Germline V gene sequence: CDR1 MNHEY, CDR2 SVGEGT. CDR3 in amino acids: CASSFAGRQPQHF. CDR3 nucleotide sequence: TGTGCCAGCAGTTTCGCGGGTCGCCAGCCCCAGCATTTT.

This clonotype is labeled as medium-sized. The rearrangement links TRBV20-1 to TRBJ1-1; D is uncertain. The CDR3 length is 11 residues. V was cut by 3 bases and J by 10 bases, with 12 bases left in between. CDR1 and CDR2 (germline): DFQATT, SNEGSKA (reference sequence). The CDR3 nucleotides read TGCAGTGCTAGCAAGGGTACGGGAGCTTTCTTT. Its protein is CSASKGTGAFF.

Many counts were recorded for this clonotype. This chain links TRBV7-6 with TRBJ2-1, with no clear D. The V and J ends lost 1 base and 3 bases respectively, with 16 bases between them. Germline V CDR1 and CDR2: SGHVS, FNYEAQ. The CDR3 length is 17 residues. In nucleotides, the CDR3 is TGTGCCAGCAGCTTAGTGGGCAGACAAGGCCACTACAATGAGCAGTTCTTC. As protein: CASSLVGRQGHYNEQFF.

In its sample, this clonotype was seen a few times. This chain links TRBV10-3 with TRBJ1-5, with 8 bases that match TRBD1. V lost 6 bases to trimming and J lost 0 bases; unmatched junction nucleotides: 10. The CDR3 runs 17 residues. Germline V gene data show CDR1 as ENHRY and CDR2 as SYGVKD. CDR3 loop: CAISPGTGGNSNQPQHF. As DNA, the CDR3 is TGTGCCATCAGCCCCGGGACAGGAGGGAATAGCAATCAGCCCCAGCATTTT.

This clonotype was detected many times. The rearrangement links TRBV13 to TRBJ2-7; D is uncertain. CDR3 length: 13 amino acids. Germline lookup yields CDR1 PRHDT and CDR2 FYEKMQ (reference sequence). Trimming shortened V by 5 bases and J by 1 base, and 9 bases separated the two germline ends. CDR3 sequence (DNA): TGTGCCAGCAGCAACGGCCGTTCCTACGAGCAGTACTTC. This codes for CASSNGRSYEQYF.

This clonotype was seen ten or more times. V usage is TRBV29-1 and J usage is TRBJ1-4; 9 bases align to TRBD1. Germline trimming cut 6 bases from V and 7 bases from J; bases unmatched to any gene: 3. Germline-derived CDR1 and CDR2 are SQVTM and ANQGSEA. There are 12 residues in the CDR3. The CDR3 reads CSVGQGPEKLFF. In DNA form, the CDR3 reads TGCAGCGTCGGACAGGGGCCTGAAAAACTGTTTTTT.

This clonotype was counted between two and nine times. This chain links TRBV24-1 with TRBJ2-3, with D tentatively TRBD1 (6 bases). This CDR3 region has 14 residues. Trimming took 5 bases from V and 0 from J, leaving 8 bases between them. CDR1 is KGHDR and CDR2 is SFDVKD in the germline V gene. CDR3: CATSAGASTDTQYF. The CDR3 DNA reads TGTGCCACCAGTGCAGGGGCCAGCACAGATACGCAGTATTTT.

The chain's CDR3 is CASSTGRGETQPQHF. CDR3 sequence (DNA): TGTGCCAGCAGTACCGGTAGGGGGGAGACTCAGCCCCAGCATTTT. The chain employs TRBV6-1 and TRBJ1-5; perhaps TRBD1 as D (6 bases). The CDR3 contains 15 residues. V lost 5 bases, J lost 6 bases, and 17 bases lay in between. Looked up from germline, CDR1 is MNHNS and CDR2 is SASEGT.

Many counts were recorded for this clonotype. This chain uses TRBV5-1 with TRBJ2-1, with TRBD2 matching 11 bases. V shed 4 bases and J 4 bases; nucleotides not matched to a gene: 4. The germline CDR1 and CDR2 sequences are SGHRS and YFSETQ. The CDR3 is 15 residues long. DNA of the CDR3: TGCGCCAGCAGCGTAGGGACTAGCGGATACAATGAGCAGTTCTTC. This codes for CASSVGTSGYNEQFF.

Ten or more counts support this clonotype. The V gene is TRBV9, the J gene TRBJ2-3; 7 bases match TRBD2. V lost 3 bases and J lost 4; bases outside the gene matches: 5. The CDR3 is made up of 14 amino acids. Germline CDR1 SGDLS, CDR2 YYNGEE. The CDR3 loop reads CASSARDYSDTQYF. The CDR3 DNA sequence: TGTGCCAGCAGCGCAAGGGACTACTCAGATACGCAGTATTTT. The complete variable domain, with remaining parts taken from reference TRBV9 and TRBJ2-3, reads DSGVTQTPKHLITATGQRVTLRCSPRSGDLSVYWYQQSLDQGLQFLIQYYNGEERAKGNILERFSAQQFPDLHSELNLSSLELGDSALYFCASSARDYSDTQYFGPGTRLTVL.

The chain carries TRBV11-2 and TRBJ2-7; TRBD1 matches 10 bases. The germline gives CDR1 SGHAT, CDR2 FQNNGV. The CDR3 is 15 amino acids. V was pared by 3 bases and J by 3 bases, with 5 bases of the junction left unmatched. The CDR3: CASSFDRGLVYEQYF. The CDR3 nucleotides read TGTGCCAGCAGCTTCGACAGGGGGCTCGTCTACGAGCAGTACTTC.

This clonotype was seen many times. The CDR3 spells CASSLGPGGNIQYF. In nucleotides, the CDR3 is TGCGCCAGCAGCTTGGGTCCAGGCGGGAACATTCAGTACTTC. The rearrangement uses TRBV5-1 and TRBJ2-4, with D possibly TRBD2 on 5 matching bases. Looked up from germline, CDR1 is SGHRS and CDR2 is YFSETQ. V shed 0 bases and J shed 7 bases, with 11 bases lying between them. The CDR3 runs to 14 residues. The whole variable domain, remainder taken from reference TRBV5-1 and TRBJ2-4, is KAGVTQTPRYLIKTRGQQVTLSCSPISGHRSVSWYQQTPGQGLQFLFEYFSETQRNKGNFPGRFSGRQFSNSRSEMNVSTLELGDSALYLCASSLGPGGNIQYFGAGTRLSVL.

The table lists this clonotype with many counts. This chain joins TRBV5-1 and TRBJ2-5; D gene unclear. CDR3 length equals 14 residues. With 4 bases removed from V and 5 bases from J, the gap between germline ends came to 15 bases. Germline CDR1 reads SGHRS; CDR2 reads YFSETQ. CDR3 nucleotides: TGCGCCAGCAGCGTTCTTGGGGTCGACGAGACCCAGTACTTC. This translates into CASSVLGVDETQYF.